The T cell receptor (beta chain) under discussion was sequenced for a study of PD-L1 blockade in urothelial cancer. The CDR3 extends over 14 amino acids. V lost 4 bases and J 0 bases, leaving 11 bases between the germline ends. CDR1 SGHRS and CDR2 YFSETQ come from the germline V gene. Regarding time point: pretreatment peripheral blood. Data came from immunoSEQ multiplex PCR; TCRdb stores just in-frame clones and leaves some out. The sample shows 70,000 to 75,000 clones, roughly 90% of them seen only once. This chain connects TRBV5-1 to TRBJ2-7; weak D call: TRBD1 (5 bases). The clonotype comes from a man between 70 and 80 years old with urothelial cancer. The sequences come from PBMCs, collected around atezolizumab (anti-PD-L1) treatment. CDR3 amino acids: CASSTTGASYEQYF. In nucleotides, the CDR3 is TGCGCCAGCAGCACTACAGGCGCCTCCTACGAGCAGTACTTC.